Below, one T cell receptor beta chain is given with its context. Its specificity is not known. The data were taken from a study of cytomegalovirus exposure and HLA in healthy donors. Study results and caveats: The authors later found TCR association rates varying by HLA locus, with DRB1 most and HLA-C fewest. Altogether, 164 TCR beta chains were recorded as cytomegalovirus-associated. Accounts indicate the classifier identified cytomegalovirus status with strong specificity and sensitivity.

Both 60 Vbeta primers and 13 Jbeta primers went into the PCR. Some clones are missing from TCRdb's copy, which holds only in-frame ones; the method was immunoSEQ multiplex PCR. The sample lists about 77,000 clones, around 78% occurring once. At sampling all donors were nominally healthy, likely with unrecorded immune exposures. J gave up 2 bases and V 4 bases, and 10 bases lay outside the gene matches. The CDR3 loop spans 16 amino acids. Per germline, CDR1 MNHNY and CDR2 SVGAGI (reference sequence). The chain combines TRBV6-6 with TRBJ2-7; 8 bases match TRBD2. The sequenced sample was PBMCs. The receptor was derived from a middle-aged man in good health and CMV-seronegative. This CDR3 is CASSFPRAGGAYEQYF. DNA for the CDR3: TGTGCCAGCAGTTTCCCGAGGGCGGGGGGCGCCTACGAGCAGTACTTC.